One and the same sample provided the 6 T cell receptor beta chains below, sequenced in a study of control samples from healthy donors and cancer patients. Some clones are missing from TCRdb's copy, which holds only in-frame ones; the method was immunoSEQ multiplex PCR. Of roughly 70,000 clones in the sample, 84% are singletons; the top ten hold under 30%. The specimen sequenced was blood. Source of these receptors: a middle-aged man in good health.

This chain joins TRBV25-1 and TRBJ2-7; D is ambiguous. V was cut by 6 bases and J by 2 bases, with 8 bases left in between. The germline gives CDR1 MGHDK, CDR2 SYGVNS. This CDR3 region has 12 residues. CDR3: CASSRRAYEQYF. CDR3 coding DNA: TGTGCCAGCAGCCGACGGGCCTACGAGCAGTACTTC.

The V gene is TRBV19, the J gene TRBJ1-6, with D possibly matching TRBD1 (5 bases). Germline V gene sequence: CDR1 LNHDA, CDR2 SQIVND (reference sequence). The V and J ends lost 5 bases and 7 bases respectively, with 15 bases between them. This CDR3 contains 15 residues. The CDR3 spells CASSPPTGGNSPLHF. DNA of the CDR3: TGTGCCAGTAGTCCCCCGACGGGGGGGAATTCACCCCTCCACTTT.

The chain recombines TRBV7-2 with TRBJ1-5; D ambiguous. V dropped 0 bases and J dropped 7 bases, with 7 bases sitting between them. This CDR3 is 13 amino acids long. The germline V gene has CDR1 SGHTA and CDR2 FQGNSA. CDR3 region: CASSLAGIQPQHF. The CDR3 bases are TGTGCCAGCAGCTTAGCCGGGATCCAGCCCCAGCATTTT.

V and J are TRBV30 and TRBJ2-3; the match to TRBD2 covers 9 bases. CDR1 and CDR2 from the germline V gene are GTSNPN and SVGIG (reference sequence). The CDR3 has 15 residues. The V and J ends lost 0 bases and 5 bases, in that order; junction bases with no gene match: 6. CDR3 DNA: TGTGCCTGGAGTGTGGGCGGGAGGGCCCGAGATACGCAGTATTTT. This translates into CAWSVGGRARDTQYF.

The J gene is TRBJ2-5, the V gene TRBV20-1; possibly TRBD1 for D (5 bases). Germline lookup yields CDR1 DFQATT and CDR2 SNEGSKA (reference sequence). Trimming took off 3 bases at V and 5 bases at J, with 10 bases between the two ends. CDR3 length: 12 residues. This CDR3 reads CSASNSGETQYF. The CDR3 nucleotides read TGCAGTGCTAGTAATTCAGGGGAGACCCAGTACTTC.

This clone was seen a single time. The CDR3 nucleotides read TGTGCCAGCAGCTTAGTAGGGTTATCTAACACTGAAGCTTTCTTT. Translation gives CASSLVGLSNTEAFF. The chain recombines TRBV7-8 with TRBJ1-1; no firm D call. Trimming took off 1 base at V and 2 bases at J, with 11 bases between the two ends. CDR1 is SGHVS and CDR2 is FQNEAQ in the germline V gene. CDR3 length: 15 residues.